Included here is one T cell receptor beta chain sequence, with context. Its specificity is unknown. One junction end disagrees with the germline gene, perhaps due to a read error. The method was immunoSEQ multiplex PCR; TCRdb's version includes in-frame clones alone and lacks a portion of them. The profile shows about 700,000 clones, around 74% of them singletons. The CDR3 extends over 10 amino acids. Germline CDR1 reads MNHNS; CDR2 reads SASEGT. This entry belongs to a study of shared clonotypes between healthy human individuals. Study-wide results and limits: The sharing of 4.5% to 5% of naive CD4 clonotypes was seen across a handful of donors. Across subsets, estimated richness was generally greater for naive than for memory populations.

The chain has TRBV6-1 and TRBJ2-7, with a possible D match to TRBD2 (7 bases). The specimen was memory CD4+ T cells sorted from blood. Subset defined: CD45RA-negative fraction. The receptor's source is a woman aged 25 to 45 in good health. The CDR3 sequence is CARGRGQKHF. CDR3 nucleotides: TGTGCCAGGGGGCGGGGGCAGAAGCACTTC.